This T cell receptor (beta chain) was sequenced during a study of T-cell reconstitution after alpha-beta-depleted transplantation in children. Study findings and constraints: High day-60 TCRbeta diversity in some patients came from surviving recipient T cells and thymic progenitors. About two months after transplant, alpha-beta T cells reportedly came from several hundred expanded graft clones.

The CDR3 spans 14 residues. Trimming stripped 4 bases from V and 4 bases from J, with 14 bases between. Germline CDR1 is SGDLS and CDR2 is YYNGEE. For TCRbeta, the library was prepared with unique molecular identifiers. One entry per CDR3 protein, called by TCRdb with MiXCR from the PCR reads. The table shows more than 40,000 distinct CDR3 sequences, with roughly half occurring only once. On this clonotype itself: As yet, its antigen is unknown.

The sequencing used peripheral blood, collected before TCRalphabeta/CD19-depleted stem cell transplant. The chain carries TRBV9 and TRBJ1-2; D is unclear. The TCR comes from a boy less than two years old with SCID, due to receive a stem cell transplant. CDR3 DNA sequence: TGTGCCAGCAGCCCTAATTTGGGTACCTATGGCTACACCTTC. Protein product: CASSPNLGTYGYTF.